The present entry profiles one T cell receptor (beta chain) with its context. Its antigen is unidentified. Separate from the approximately 700-subject first cohort was the approximately 120-subject validation cohort, to which the donors belonged. These data originate in a study of cytomegalovirus exposure and HLA in healthy donors. Study conclusions and caveats: Some TCR beta chains (roughly 150 of them) were listed as cytomegalovirus-associated.

Trimming at V came to 3 bases and at J to 6 bases, leaving 7 bases not matched to a gene. This CDR3 region has 15 residues. Germline V CDR1 and CDR2: LNHDA, SQIVND (reference sequence). Some clones are missing from TCRdb's copy, which holds only in-frame ones; the method was immunoSEQ multiplex PCR. The sample shows a few hundred thousand clones, roughly 90% of them seen only once. The chain joins TRBV19 to TRBJ2-1, with 8 bases matching TRBD1. The receptor was isolated from a woman younger than 35 in good health and CMV-seronegative. The sequencing sample was made of PBMCs. CDR3 amino acids: CASSIQGTGFNEQFF. DNA of the CDR3: TGTGCCAGTAGTATTCAGGGGACAGGCTTCAATGAGCAGTTCTTC. Looking up the rest from reference TRBV19 and TRBJ2-1 gives the full variable domain: DGGITQSPKYLFRKEGQNVTLSCEQNLNHDAMYWYRQDPGQGLRLIYYSQIVNDFQKGDIAEGYSVSREKKESFPLTVTSAQKNPTAFYLCASSIQGTGFNEQFFGPGTRLTVL.